This T cell receptor (beta chain) is from a study of blood T cell repertoires in COVID-19. About the research overall: From T cells, B-cell-depleted T cells, or PBMCs came the material, which was cDNA or gDNA.

Self-reported history from a screening survey and questionnaire set each donor's cohort. Recovery meant two consecutive negative NP/OP PCR tests, professional clearance, or resolved symptoms. Germline V gene data show CDR1 as MNHEY and CDR2 as SVGEGT. Trimming took off 7 bases at V and 1 base at J, with 13 bases between the two ends. The CDR3 consists of 14 residues. Original analysis: For nucleated cells, counts were estimated from reference gene primer amplification. Profiling relied on immunoSEQ multiplex PCR, and the TCRdb table lists in-frame clones only, not all of them. The DNA was the basis for D and trimming; V, J and clone size are from that table. The sample contains some 220,000 clones, around 90% of which appear only once.

Sequenced: PBMCs or T cells enriched from blood (not recorded which). The sequence was obtained from a young woman who had recovered from COVID-19. The rearrangement uses TRBV6-2 or TRBV6-3 and TRBJ1-1; D gene uncertain. The CDR3 DNA reads as TGTGCCAGCACCCCCCTCGCGGGGAACACTGAAGCTTTCTTT. This codes for CASTPLAGNTEAFF.